This T cell receptor (beta chain) was sequenced for a study of T cells in women clearing cervical HPV infection. Background on the study: Control women cleared a single incident HPV16 infection within 12 months.

Points on this clone: Sequencing ends 3 residues short of the CDR3 end; the germline J gene provides the rest.

Using immunoSEQ multiplex PCR, the repertoire was profiled, and TCRdb retains in-frame clones only, with some absent. The sample has roughly 22,000 clones. Germline V CDR1 and CDR2: SGHRS, YFSETQ. The V end lost 4 bases, the J end lost 0 bases, and 14 bases lay between the germline ends. The CDR3 spans 17 residues. The specimen was blood buffy coat. The sequence was collected from a woman aged 18 to 75 with a cervical HPV16 infection that either progressed to CIN3+ or cleared (not recorded which). This chain links TRBV5-1 with TRBJ2-6; tentative D call: TRBD1 (5 bases). CDR3 bases read: TGCGCCAGCAGCGCGACAGTGACCTTCTCTGGGGCCAACGTC. It yields the protein CASSATVTFSGANV. The entire CDR3 is CASSATVTFSGANVLTF.